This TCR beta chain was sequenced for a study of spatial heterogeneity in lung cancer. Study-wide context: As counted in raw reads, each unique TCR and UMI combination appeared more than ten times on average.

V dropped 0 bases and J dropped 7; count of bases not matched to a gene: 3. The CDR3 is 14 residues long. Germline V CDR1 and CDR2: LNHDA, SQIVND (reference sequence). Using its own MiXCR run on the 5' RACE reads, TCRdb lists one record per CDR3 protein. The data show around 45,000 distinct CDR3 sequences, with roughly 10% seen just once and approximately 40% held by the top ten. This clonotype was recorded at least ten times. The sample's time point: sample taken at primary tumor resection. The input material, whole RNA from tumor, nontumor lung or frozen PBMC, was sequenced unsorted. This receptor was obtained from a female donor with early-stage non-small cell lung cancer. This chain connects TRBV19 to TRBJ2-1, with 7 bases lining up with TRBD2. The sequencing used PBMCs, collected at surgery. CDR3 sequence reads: CASSIDTSVNEQFF. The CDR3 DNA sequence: TGTGCCAGTAGTATAGATACTAGCGTGAATGAGCAGTTCTTC.